These 20 T cell receptor beta chains share one sample of origin, sequenced in a study of Ad26.COV2.S vaccination and SARS-CoV-2 variants (dated by TCRdb to the early 2020s). The library was made by the immunoSEQ multiplex PCR assay. Held by TCRdb, this immuneACCESS table contains in-frame sequences only and omits some clones. Under half of the omission traces to an unresolved V gene where checked; the cause of the rest is unknown. The sample table contains just over 350,000 clones; only one count was recorded for 85% of them. Of the sample, about 3.5% is held by the ten largest clones. The treatment or condition tag for this specimen amounts to: some 20 received Ad26.COV2.S at low or high dose, single or two shots; several received placebo; per-sample allocation not given. Repertoires of vaccine and placebo recipients were sequenced from samples taken on day 63 after the first injection. The sequenced sample was peripheral blood, obtained in a trial of Ad26.COV2.S vaccine versus placebo. The receptors originated from a person aged 18 to 59 who received the Ad26.COV2.S COVID-19 vaccine or a placebo.

The J gene is TRBJ1-1, the V gene TRBV19, with D possibly matching TRBD1 (6 bases). CDR3 length: 14 residues. V dropped 5 bases and J dropped 1 base, with 11 bases sitting between them. Germline V CDR1 and CDR2: LNHDA, SQIVND (reference sequence). DNA of the CDR3: TGTGCCAGTAGTTTCTCACAGGGGAACACTGAAGCTTTCTTT. It encodes CASSFSQGNTEAFF. Together with reference TRBV19 and TRBJ1-1, the CDR3 gives the full variable domain: DGGITQSPKYLFRKEGQNVTLSCEQNLNHDAMYWYRQDPGQGLRLIYYSQIVNDFQKGDIAEGYSVSREKKESFPLTVTSAQKNPTAFYLCASSFSQGNTEAFFGQGTRLTVV.

The V and J genes are TRBV11-2 and TRBJ2-7; 7 bases line up with TRBD1. V dropped 2 bases and J dropped 3; count of bases not matched to a gene: 7. The V gene's germline CDR1 is SGHAT and CDR2 FQNNGV. This CDR3 region has 15 residues. The CDR3 spells CASSLKGQEVYEQYF. CDR3 coding DNA: TGTGCCAGCAGCTTAAAAGGACAGGAGGTCTACGAGCAGTACTTC.

The chain links TRBV28 to TRBJ1-2, with D possibly matching TRBD1 (6 bases). The ends were cut back, 3 bases at V and 6 bases at J, with 14 bases in the middle. Per germline, CDR1 MDHEN and CDR2 SYDVKM. There are 14 residues in the CDR3. CDR3 protein: CASSLWDKTHGYTF. CDR3 DNA: TGTGCCAGCAGTTTGTGGGACAAGACACATGGCTACACCTTC.

The chain has TRBV7-9 and TRBJ2-5; weak D call: TRBD1 (5 bases). The CDR3 runs 15 residues. Trimming took off 1 base at V and 2 bases at J, with 11 bases between the two ends. CDR1 and CDR2 from the germline V gene are SEHNR and FQNEAQ (reference sequence). The CDR3 nucleotides are TGTGCCAGCAGCTTAGACAGGTTCATACAAGAGACCCAGTACTTC. Protein sequence: CASSLDRFIQETQYF.

The CDR3 DNA is TGTGCCAGCTCGTGGGACAGGGGACAAGAGACCCAGTACTTC. Translation: CASSWDRGQETQYF. The rearrangement uses TRBV2 and TRBJ2-5; 10 bases line up with TRBD1. The CDR3 is 14 residues long. CDR1 SNHLY and CDR2 FYNNEI come from the germline V gene. J was trimmed by 2 bases and V by 8 bases; bases with no gene match: 5.

The rearrangement joins TRBV30 to TRBJ1-3; 8 bases are a match to TRBD1. The V gene's germline CDR1 is GTSNPN and CDR2 SVGIG (reference sequence). The CDR3 is 12 amino acids. V shed 7 bases, J shed 2 bases, and the junction held 1 base outside the gene matches. CDR3 nucleotides: TGTGCCTCGACAGGGGCTGGAAACACCATATATTTT. Amino acid sequence: CASTGAGNTIYF. The full variable domain, its missing parts supplied by reference TRBV30 and TRBJ1-3, is SQTIHQWPATLVQPVGSPLSLECTVEGTSNPNLYWYRQAAGRGLQLLFYSVGIGQISSEVPQNLSASRPQDRQFILSSKKLLLSDSGFYLCASTGAGNTIYFGEGSWLTVV.

The V call is TRBV30, the J call TRBJ1-1; tentative D call: TRBD1 (5 bases). The germline V gene has CDR1 GTSNPN and CDR2 SVGIG (reference sequence). The CDR3 runs to 16 residues. Trimming left V 0 bases short and J 3 bases short, with 17 bases between. The CDR3 spells CAWSVGWGGEDTEAFF. Here the CDR3 DNA reads TGTGCCTGGAGTGTTGGGTGGGGGGGAGAGGACACTGAAGCTTTCTTT.

The V gene is TRBV5-1, the J gene TRBJ1-1; D unresolved. This CDR3 contains 16 residues. Per the germline V gene, CDR1 is SGHRS and CDR2 is YFSETQ. Trimming took 6 bases from V and 1 from J, leaving 19 bases between them. The CDR3 is CASNRSPDTPNTEAFF. The CDR3 DNA sequence: TGCGCCAGCAACCGTTCCCCCGACACCCCGAACACTGAAGCTTTCTTT.

This sequence joins TRBV10-3 and TRBJ1-5; 8 bases fit TRBD1. The V and J ends lost 4 bases and 5 bases, in that order; junction bases with no gene match: 7. The CDR3 runs 15 residues. Germline CDR1 is ENHRY and CDR2 is SYGVKD. CDR3 in amino acids: CAISGQGNKDQPQHF. CDR3 DNA sequence: TGTGCCATCAGTGGACAGGGGAATAAAGATCAGCCCCAGCATTTT.

The V gene is TRBV6-6, the J gene TRBJ2-2; 7 bases are shared with TRBD2. In germline, CDR1 is MNHNY, CDR2 SVGAGI (reference sequence). V lost 2 bases, J lost 2 bases, and 5 bases stayed unmatched. This CDR3 has 16 amino acids. Here the CDR3 reads CASSYVPSGNTGELFF. CDR3 sequence (DNA): TGTGCCAGCAGTTACGTGCCTAGCGGAAACACCGGGGAGCTGTTTTTT.

V gene TRBV20-1 combines with J gene TRBJ2-5, with 11 bases that match TRBD2. The ends lost 3 bases at V and 2 bases at J; junction bases unmatched: 2. The CDR3 sequence is 14 residues long. CDR1 and CDR2 (germline): DFQATT, SNEGSKA (reference sequence). This CDR3 reads CSASRLAGQETQYF. The CDR3, as DNA: TGCAGTGCTAGTCGACTAGCGGGGCAAGAGACCCAGTACTTC.

The chain employs TRBV18 and TRBJ2-5; 9 bases line up with TRBD2. CDR3 size: 16 residues. With 0 bases clipped from V and 2 bases from J, the junction kept 4 bases outside the gene matches. Germline CDR1 is KGHSH and CDR2 is LQKENI. The CDR3 nucleotides read TGTGCCAGCTCACCACCCCGACTAGCGGTTCAAGAGACCCAGTACTTC. Amino acids: CASSPPRLAVQETQYF.

This chain joins TRBV3-1 (or the pseudogene TRBV3-2) and TRBJ1-2; D gene ambiguous. The germline V gene has CDR1 LGHDT and CDR2 YNNKEL (reference sequence). Trimming took 0 bases from V and 2 from J, leaving 10 bases between them. The CDR3 is 15 residues long. For the CDR3, the DNA is TGTGCCAGCAGCCAAGAAAGTATAAGGAACTATGGCTACACCTTC. Its translation is CASSQESIRNYGYTF.

J is TRBJ2-7 and V is TRBV29-1; D ambiguous. The CDR3 sequence is 13 residues long. Germline-derived CDR1 and CDR2 are SQVTM and ANQGSEA. Trimming removed 7 bases from V and 0 bases from J, with 13 bases in between. This CDR3 reads CSATTLSSYEQYF. DNA for the CDR3: TGCAGCGCGACGACCCTGAGCTCCTACGAGCAGTACTTC.

This clone has only one observation. The chain joins TRBV3-1 (or the pseudogene TRBV3-2) to TRBJ2-5; TRBD2 matches at 9 bases. The ends lost 4 bases at V and 5 bases at J; junction bases unmatched: 5. Germline V gives CDR1 LGHDT, CDR2 YNNKEL (reference sequence). CDR3 length: 14 residues. Here the CDR3 DNA reads TGTGCCAGCAGCCCAGCGGGGGGAGGGGAGACCCAGTACTTC. It yields the protein CASSPAGGGETQYF.

At least ten counts were recorded for this clone. The rearrangement uses TRBV7-2 and TRBJ2-7, with TRBD1 matching over 10 bases. Germline-derived CDR1 and CDR2 are SGHTA and FQGNSA. V dropped 2 bases and J dropped 5; count of bases not matched to a gene: 9. The CDR3 consists of 16 residues. CDR3 amino acids: CASSLTRDRGSNEQYF. Written as DNA, the CDR3 is TGTGCCAGCAGCTTAACCCGGGACAGGGGTTCTAACGAGCAGTACTTC.

A few counts support this clone. CDR3 in DNA: TGTGCCAGCAGCACTGGACAGAACACTGAAGCTTTCTTT. Translation: CASSTGQNTEAFF. V and J are TRBV7-2 and TRBJ1-1; possibly TRBD1 for D (5 bases). Germline V CDR1 and CDR2: SGHTA, FQGNSA. This CDR3 region has 13 residues. V was pared by 5 bases and J by 1 base, with 8 bases between. The variable domain in full, with the rest retrieved from reference TRBV7-2 and TRBJ1-1, is GAGVSQSPSNKVTEKGKDVELRCDPISGHTALYWYRQSLGQGLEFLIYFQGNSAPDKSGLPSDRFSAERTGGSVSTLTIQRTQQEDSAVYLCASSTGQNTEAFFGQGTRLTVV.

DNA of the CDR3: TGTGCCAGCAGCTTGGTACTAGATGGGCCCTCCTACGAGCAGTACTTC. It codes for CASSLVLDGPSYEQYF. The chain links TRBV5-4 to TRBJ2-7; possibly TRBD2 for D (5 bases). This CDR3 has 16 amino acids. Per germline, CDR1 SGHNT and CDR2 YYREEE (reference sequence). Deletions cut 0 bases from V and 0 bases from J, with 13 bases between.

The rearrangement joins TRBV29-1 to TRBJ2-7; D is undetermined. Per germline, CDR1 SQVTM and CDR2 ANQGSEA. The CDR3 extends over 11 amino acids. V lost 8 bases, J lost 3 bases, and 11 bases lay in between. The CDR3 spells CSSGDSYEQYF. The CDR3, as DNA: TGCAGCTCCGGCGATAGCTACGAGCAGTACTTC.

The CDR3 reads CASSQEIKQWGHNEQFF. Here the CDR3 DNA reads TGTGCCAGCAGCCAAGAAATAAAACAGTGGGGGCACAATGAGCAGTTCTTC. The rearrangement joins TRBV3-1 (or the pseudogene TRBV3-2) to TRBJ2-1; TRBD1 is a possible D gene (6 bases). The CDR3 runs 17 residues. Germline V gene sequence: CDR1 LGHDT, CDR2 YNNKEL (reference sequence). V dropped 0 bases and J dropped 5 bases, with 17 bases sitting between them.